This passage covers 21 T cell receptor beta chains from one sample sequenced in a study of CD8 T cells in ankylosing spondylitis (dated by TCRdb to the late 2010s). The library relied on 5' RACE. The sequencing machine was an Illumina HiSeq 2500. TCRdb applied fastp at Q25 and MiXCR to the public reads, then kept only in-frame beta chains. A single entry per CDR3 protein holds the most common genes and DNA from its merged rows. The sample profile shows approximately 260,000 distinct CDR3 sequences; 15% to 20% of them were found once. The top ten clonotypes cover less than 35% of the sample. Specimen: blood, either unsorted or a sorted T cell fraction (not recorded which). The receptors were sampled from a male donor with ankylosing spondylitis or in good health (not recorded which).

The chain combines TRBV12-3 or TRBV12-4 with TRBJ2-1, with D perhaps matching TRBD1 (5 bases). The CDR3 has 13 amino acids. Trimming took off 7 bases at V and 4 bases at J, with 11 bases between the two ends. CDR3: CASTLPGYNEQFF. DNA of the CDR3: TGTGCCAGCACCTTACCAGGGTACAATGAGCAGTTCTTC.

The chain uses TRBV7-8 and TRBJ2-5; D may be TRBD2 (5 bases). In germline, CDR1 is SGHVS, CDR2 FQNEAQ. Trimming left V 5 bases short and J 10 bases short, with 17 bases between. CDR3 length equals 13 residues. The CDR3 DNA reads TGTGCCAGCAGCCCCTCGAGGGTGATTGACCAGTACTTC. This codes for CASSPSRVIDQYF.

In DNA form, the CDR3 reads TGTGCCAGCAGCTTAGTCCTAGCGGGAGGGGTACAAGAGACCCAGTACTTC. Protein sequence: CASSLVLAGGVQETQYF. This rearrangement joins TRBV7-6 to TRBJ2-5; TRBD2 agrees at 12 bases. The CDR3 runs to 17 residues. The germline V gene encodes CDR1 SGHVS and CDR2 FNYEAQ. J was trimmed by 2 bases and V by 1 base; bases with no gene match: 5.

The CDR3 region has the DNA TGTGCCAGCAGTGCAGAGCGGGAGGGACGAGAGACCCAGTACTTC. Translating gives CASSAEREGRETQYF. V and J are TRBV27 and TRBJ2-5; TRBD2 aligns across 10 bases. V was pared by 5 bases and J by 4 bases, with 7 bases of the junction left unmatched. This CDR3 has 15 residues. Germline V gene sequence: CDR1 MNHEY, CDR2 SMNVEV (reference sequence).

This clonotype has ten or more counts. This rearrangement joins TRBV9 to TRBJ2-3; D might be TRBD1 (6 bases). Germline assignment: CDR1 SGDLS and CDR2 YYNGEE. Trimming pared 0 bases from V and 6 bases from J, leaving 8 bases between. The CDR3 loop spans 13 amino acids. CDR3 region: CASSVEGVDTQYF. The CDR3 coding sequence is TGTGCCAGCAGCGTAGAGGGGGTGGATACGCAGTATTTT.

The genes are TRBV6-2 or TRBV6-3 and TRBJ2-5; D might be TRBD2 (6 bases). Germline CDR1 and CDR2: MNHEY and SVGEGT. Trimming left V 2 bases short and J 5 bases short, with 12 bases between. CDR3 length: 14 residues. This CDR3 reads CASSYVEGRETQYF. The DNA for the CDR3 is TGTGCCAGCAGTTACGTGGAGGGGCGGGAGACCCAGTACTTC.

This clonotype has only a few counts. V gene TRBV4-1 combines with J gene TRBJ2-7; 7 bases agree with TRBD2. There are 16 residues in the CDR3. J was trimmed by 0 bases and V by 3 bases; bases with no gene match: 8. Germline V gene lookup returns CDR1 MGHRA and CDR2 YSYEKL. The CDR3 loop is CASSHSGAGDSYEQYF. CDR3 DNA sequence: TGCGCCAGCAGCCACAGCGGGGCGGGAGACTCCTACGAGCAGTACTTC.

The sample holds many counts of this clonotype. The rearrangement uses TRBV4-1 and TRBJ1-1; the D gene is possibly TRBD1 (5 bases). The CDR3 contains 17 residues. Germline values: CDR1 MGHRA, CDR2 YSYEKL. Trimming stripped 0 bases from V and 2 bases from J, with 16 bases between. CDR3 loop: CASSQDGGGVENTEAFF. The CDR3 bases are TGCGCCAGCAGCCAAGATGGGGGGGGGGTGGAAAACACTGAAGCTTTCTTT.

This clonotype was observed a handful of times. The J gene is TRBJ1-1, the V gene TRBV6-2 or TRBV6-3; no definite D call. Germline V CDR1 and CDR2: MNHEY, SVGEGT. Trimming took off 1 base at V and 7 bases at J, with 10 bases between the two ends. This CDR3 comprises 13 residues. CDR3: CASSYFSGYEAFF. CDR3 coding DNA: TGTGCCAGCAGTTACTTTTCGGGATATGAAGCTTTCTTT.

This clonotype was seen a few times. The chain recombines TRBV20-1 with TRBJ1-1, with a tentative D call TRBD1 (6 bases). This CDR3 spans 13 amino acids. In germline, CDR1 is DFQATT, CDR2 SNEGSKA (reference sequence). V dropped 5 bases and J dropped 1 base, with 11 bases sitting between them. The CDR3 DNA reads TGCAGTGCTCCGGACAGCGGGAACACTGAAGCTTTCTTT. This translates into CSAPDSGNTEAFF.

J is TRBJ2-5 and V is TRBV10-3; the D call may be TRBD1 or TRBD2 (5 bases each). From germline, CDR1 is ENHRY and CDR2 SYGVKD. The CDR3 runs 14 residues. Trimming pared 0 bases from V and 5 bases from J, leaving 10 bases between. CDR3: CAISESTGGETQYF. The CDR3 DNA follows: TGTGCCATCAGTGAGTCCACAGGCGGGGAGACCCAGTACTTC.

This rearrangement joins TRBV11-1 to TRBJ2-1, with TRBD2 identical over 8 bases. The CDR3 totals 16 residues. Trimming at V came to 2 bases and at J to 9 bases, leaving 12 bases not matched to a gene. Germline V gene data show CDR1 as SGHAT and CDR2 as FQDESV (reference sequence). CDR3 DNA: TGTGCCAGCAGCTTATTCTCGGGAGGGCCGTCGTCTGAGCAGTTCTTC. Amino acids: CASSLFSGGPSSEQFF.

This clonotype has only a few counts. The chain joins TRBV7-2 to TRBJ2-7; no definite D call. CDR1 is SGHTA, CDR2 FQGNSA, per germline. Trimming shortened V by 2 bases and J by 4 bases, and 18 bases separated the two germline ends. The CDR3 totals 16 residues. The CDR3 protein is CASSLLAGAYPYEQYF. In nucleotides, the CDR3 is TGTGCCAGCAGCTTATTAGCCGGAGCCTATCCGTACGAGCAGTACTTC. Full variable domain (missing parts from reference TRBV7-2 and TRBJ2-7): GAGVSQSPSNKVTEKGKDVELRCDPISGHTALYWYRQSLGQGLEFLIYFQGNSAPDKSGLPSDRFSAERTGGSVSTLTIQRTQQEDSAVYLCASSLLAGAYPYEQYFGPGTRLTVT.

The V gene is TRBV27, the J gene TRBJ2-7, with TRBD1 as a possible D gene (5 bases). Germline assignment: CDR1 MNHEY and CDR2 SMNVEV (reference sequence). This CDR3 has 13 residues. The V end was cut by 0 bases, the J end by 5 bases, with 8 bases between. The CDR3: CASSLSGAHEQYF. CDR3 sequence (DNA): TGTGCCAGCAGTTTATCAGGGGCCCACGAGCAGTACTTC.

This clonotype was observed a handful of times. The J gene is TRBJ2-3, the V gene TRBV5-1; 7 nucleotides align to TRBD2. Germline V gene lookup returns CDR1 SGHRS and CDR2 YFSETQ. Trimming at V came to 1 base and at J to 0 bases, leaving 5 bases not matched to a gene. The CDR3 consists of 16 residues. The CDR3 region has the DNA TGCGCCAGCAGCTTGCTAGCGGACCTCAGCACAGATACGCAGTATTTT. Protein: CASSLLADLSTDTQYF.

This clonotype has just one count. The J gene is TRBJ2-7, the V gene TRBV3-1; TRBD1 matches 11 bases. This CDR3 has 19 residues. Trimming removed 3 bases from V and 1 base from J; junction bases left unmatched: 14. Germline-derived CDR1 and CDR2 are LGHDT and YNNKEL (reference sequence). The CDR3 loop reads CASSHQKPGQGVSSYEQYF. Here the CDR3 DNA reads TGTGCCAGCAGCCATCAGAAACCGGGACAGGGGGTTAGTTCCTACGAGCAGTACTTC.

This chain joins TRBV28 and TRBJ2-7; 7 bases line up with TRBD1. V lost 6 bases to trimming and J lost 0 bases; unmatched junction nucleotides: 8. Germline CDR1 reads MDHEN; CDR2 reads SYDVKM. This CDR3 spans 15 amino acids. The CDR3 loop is CASSQGQMSSYEQYF. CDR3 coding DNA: TGTGCCAGCAGCCAGGGACAGATGAGCTCCTACGAGCAGTACTTC.

CDR3 protein: CASSFSDEQFF. The CDR3 DNA sequence: TGTGCCAGCAGTTTTTCGGATGAGCAGTTCTTC. This chain connects TRBV12-3 or TRBV12-4 to TRBJ2-1; no definite D call. The CDR3 is 11 amino acids. Trimming removed 3 bases from V and 8 bases from J, with 5 bases in between.

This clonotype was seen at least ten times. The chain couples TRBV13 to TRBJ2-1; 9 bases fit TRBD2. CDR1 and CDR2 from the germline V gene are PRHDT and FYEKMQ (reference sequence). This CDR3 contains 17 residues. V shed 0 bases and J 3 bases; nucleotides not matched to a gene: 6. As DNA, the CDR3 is TGTGCCAGCAGCTTAGGGGCTAGCGGGGCTAGCTACAATGAGCAGTTCTTC. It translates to CASSLGASGASYNEQFF. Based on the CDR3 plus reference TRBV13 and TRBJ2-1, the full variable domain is AAGVIQSPRHLIKEKRETATLKCYPIPRHDTVYWYQQGPGQDPQFLISFYEKMQSDKGSIPDRFSAQQFSDYHSELNMSSLELGDSALYFCASSLGASGASYNEQFFGPGTRLTVL.

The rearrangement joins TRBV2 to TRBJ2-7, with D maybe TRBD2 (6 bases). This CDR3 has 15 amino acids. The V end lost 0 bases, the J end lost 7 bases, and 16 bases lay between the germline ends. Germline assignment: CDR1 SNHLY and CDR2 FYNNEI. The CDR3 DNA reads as TGTGCCAGCAGTGAAGCCTCGGGACTTGGTAGGGAGCAGTACTTC. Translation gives CASSEASGLGREQYF. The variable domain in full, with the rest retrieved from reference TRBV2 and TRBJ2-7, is EPEVTQTPSHQVTQMGQEVILRCVPISNHLYFYWYRQILGQKVEFLVSFYNNEISEKSEIFDDQFSVERPDGSNFTLKIRSTKLEDSAMYFCASSEASGLGREQYFGPGTRLTVT.

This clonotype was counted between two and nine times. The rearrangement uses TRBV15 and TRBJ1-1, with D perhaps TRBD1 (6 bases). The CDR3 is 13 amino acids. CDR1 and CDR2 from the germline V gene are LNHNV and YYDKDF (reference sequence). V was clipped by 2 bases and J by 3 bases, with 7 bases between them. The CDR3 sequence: CATSRRGYTEAFF. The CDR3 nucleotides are TGTGCCACCAGCAGAAGGGGGTACACTGAAGCTTTCTTT. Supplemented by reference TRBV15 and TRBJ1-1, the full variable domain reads DAMVIQNPRYQVTQFGKPVTLSCSQTLNHNVMYWYQQKSSQAPKLLFHYYDKDFNNEADTPDNFQSRRPNTSFCFLDIRSPGLGDTAMYLCATSRRGYTEAFFGQGTRLTVV.